These 6 T cell receptor beta chains were sequenced from one sample in a study of T-cell memory formation after mild COVID-19. TCRdb ran MiXCR on the 5' RACE reads and lists one entry per CDR3 protein. The sample lists hundreds of thousands of distinct CDR3 sequences; roughly an eighth were seen once. Sample: PBMCs or a T cell subset sorted from them (not recorded which). Receptors were obtained from a man aged 18-30 years who had mild COVID-19 (a few samples of this study predate the infection). Cell type and time point are not known.

The gene calls are TRBV7-9 and TRBJ1-1; D is uncertain. This CDR3 contains 13 residues. V was trimmed by 8 bases and J by 1 base, leaving 11 bases between them. Germline V gene lookup returns CDR1 SEHNR and CDR2 FQNEAQ (reference sequence). The CDR3 region is CASDQAENTEAFF. The CDR3 nucleotides are TGTGCCAGCGACCAGGCCGAGAACACTGAAGCTTTCTTT.

This chain uses TRBV27 with TRBJ1-6; 7 nucleotides align to TRBD1. This CDR3 contains 15 residues. Germline V lookup: CDR1 MNHEY, CDR2 SMNVEV (reference sequence). V dropped 7 bases and J dropped 4; count of bases not matched to a gene: 7. The CDR3 reads CASKGADPYNSPLHF. In nucleotides, the CDR3 is TGTGCCAGCAAGGGGGCGGATCCTTATAATTCACCCCTCCACTTT.

The genes are TRBV7-6 and TRBJ2-7; perhaps TRBD1 as D (7 bases). This CDR3 spans 16 amino acids. Germline CDR1 and CDR2: SGHVS and FNYEAQ. V was trimmed by 5 bases and J by 4 bases, leaving 21 bases between them. CDR3 DNA: TGTGCCAGCAGCCTCGGGGGACAGATGCTATATTACGAGCAGTACTTC. Translating gives CASSLGGQMLYYEQYF.

The chain has TRBV28 and TRBJ2-3; D ambiguous. This CDR3 comprises 12 residues. The V and J ends lost 7 bases and 2 bases respectively, with 7 bases between them. Germline loops: CDR1 MDHEN, CDR2 SYDVKM. DNA of the CDR3: TGTGCCAGCAACTATCACACAGATACGCAGTATTTT. It specifies CASNYHTDTQYF.

This clonotype was counted only a few times. The chain uses TRBV4-1 and TRBJ2-5; tentative D call: TRBD1 (6 bases). This CDR3 comprises 14 residues. Germline CDR1 reads MGHRA; CDR2 reads YSYEKL. V was clipped by 5 bases and J by 1 base, with 11 bases between them. The CDR3 is CASSGRTAQETQYF. DNA for the CDR3: TGCGCCAGCAGCGGCCGGACAGCCCAAGAGACCCAGTACTTC.

J is TRBJ2-7 and V is TRBV27; the match to TRBD2 covers 7 bases. The germline gives CDR1 MNHEY, CDR2 SMNVEV (reference sequence). This CDR3 has 14 residues. The J segment lost 2 bases and the V segment lost 1 base, leaving 2 bases of the junction unmatched. The CDR3 here is CASSLWGGAYEQYF. The CDR3 DNA reads TGTGCCAGCAGTTTATGGGGGGGGGCCTACGAGCAGTACTTC.